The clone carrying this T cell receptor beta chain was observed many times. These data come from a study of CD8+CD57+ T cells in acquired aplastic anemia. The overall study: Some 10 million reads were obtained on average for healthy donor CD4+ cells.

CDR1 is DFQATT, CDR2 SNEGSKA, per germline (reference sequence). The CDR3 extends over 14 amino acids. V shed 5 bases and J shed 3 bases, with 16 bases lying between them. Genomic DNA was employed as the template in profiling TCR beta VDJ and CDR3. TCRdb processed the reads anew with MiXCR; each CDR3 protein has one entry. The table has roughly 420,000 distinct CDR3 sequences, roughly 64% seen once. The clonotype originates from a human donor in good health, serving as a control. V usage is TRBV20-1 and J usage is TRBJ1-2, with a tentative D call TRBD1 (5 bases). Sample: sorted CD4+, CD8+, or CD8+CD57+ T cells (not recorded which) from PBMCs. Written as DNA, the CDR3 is TGCAGTGCTCCGAGGTTCGTGGGGGACTATGGCTACACCTTC. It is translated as CSAPRFVGDYGYTF.